A selection of T cell receptor beta chains follows, all from one sample in a study of blood T cell repertoires in COVID-19. Assay used: immunoSEQ multiplex PCR; TCRdb lists only in-frame clones, some missing. The sample records 60,000 or so clones, around 66% being singletons. Sequenced: PBMCs or T cells enriched from blood (not recorded which). Receptors were obtained from a woman aged 55-69 years who had been exposed to COVID-19. CDR3s include the opening cysteine and the closing phenylalanine or tryptophan. A row's size may be missing; if present it is once, few, many or a size class.

size: .; V: TRBV2; J: TRBJ1-3; CDR3: CASTLDRVDTIYF
size: .; V: TRBV30; J: TRBJ1-2; CDR3: CAWGQGLNYGYTF
size: .; V: TRBV7-6; J: TRBJ1-1; CDR3: CASSLKDRDTEAFF
size: .; V: TRBV7-8; J: TRBJ2-5; CDR3: CASSTYRVETQYF
size: .; V: TRBV5-1; J: TRBJ2-7; CDR3: CASSSQLAGGSYEQYF
size: .; V: TRBV12-5; J: TRBJ1-1; CDR3: CASGQDSERAFF
size: .; V: TRBV5-5; J: TRBJ1-4; CDR3: CASSLQGPGEKLFF
size: .; V: TRBV19; J: TRBJ1-6; CDR3: CASSITGDNSPLHF
size: .; V: TRBV7-9; J: TRBJ1-1; CDR3: CASSFDRGDTEAFF
size: .; V: TRBV29-1; J: TRBJ1-2; CDR3: CSVGSVGRGKSDGYTF
size: once; V: TRBV5-1; J: TRBJ1-2; CDR3: CASRKGTQGSGYTF
size: .; V: TRBV4-1; J: TRBJ2-7; CDR3: CASSQDSARTYEQYF
size: .; V: TRBV30; J: TRBJ1-5; CDR3: CAWSETPNQPQHF
size: once; V: TRBV2; J: TRBJ2-2; CDR3: CASSGTGRVGELFF
size: few; V: TRBV24-1; J: TRBJ2-1; CDR3: CATSDGGRPEQFF
size: .; V: TRBV19; J: TRBJ1-5; CDR3: CAAQSHGGPGSNQPQHF
size: .; V: TRBV7-3; J: TRBJ2-3; CDR3: CASSLAGATTDTQYF
size: .; V: TRBV6-4; J: TRBJ1-6; CDR3: CASGGQVNSPLHF
size: once; V: TRBV5-4; J: TRBJ1-3; CDR3: CASSLIDSSGNTIYF
size: .; V: TRBV3-1/TRBV3-2; J: TRBJ1-1; CDR3: CASSQASGKYEAFF
size: .; V: TRBV5-5; J: TRBJ1-1; CDR3: CASSTTGATEAFF
size: .; V: TRBV19; J: TRBJ1-2; CDR3: CASSYGYGYTF
size: .; V: TRBV4-1; J: TRBJ1-3; CDR3: CASSQSRFLGNTIYF
size: once; V: TRBV19; J: TRBJ2-4; CDR3: CASSDQGAGKNIQYF
size: .; V: TRBV5-1; J: TRBJ1-5; CDR3: CASSLGQGKSLGHQPQHF
size: .; V: TRBV28; J: TRBJ1-6; CDR3: CASSFSERRSSPLHF
size: few; V: TRBV15; J: TRBJ1-3; CDR3: CATSTGGTGNTIYF
size: .; V: TRBV28; J: TRBJ2-2; CDR3: CASSLGNTGELFF
size: .; V: TRBV28; J: TRBJ2-7; CDR3: CASSRTSGAYEQYF
size: .; V: TRBV4-2; J: TRBJ1-2; CDR3: CASSQESDAGSYGYTF
size: .; V: TRBV29-1; J: TRBJ2-5; CDR3: CSVDRGGEGTQYF
size: .; V: TRBV6-2/TRBV6-3; J: TRBJ1-5; CDR3: CASSDPGQNQPQHF
size: few; V: TRBV3-1/TRBV3-2; J: TRBJ1-1; CDR3: CASSQGQGIAFF
size: few; V: TRBV9; J: TRBJ1-1; CDR3: CASSVGPGQGGGGSEAFF
size: .; V: TRBV5-1; J: TRBJ1-6; CDR3: CASTPRDSRNSPLHF
size: many; V: TRBV30; J: TRBJ1-2; CDR3: CAWSGQGAYGYTF
size: .; V: TRBV5-1; J: TRBJ2-3; CDR3: CASSPGLAGGQSTDTQYF
size: .; V: TRBV19; J: TRBJ2-3; CDR3: CASSRDSRTDTQYF
size: .; V: TRBV5-1; J: TRBJ2-3; CDR3: CASSRTSSSTGVTDTQYF
size: .; V: TRBV5-1; J: TRBJ1-1; CDR3: CASSREPNTEAFF
size: once; V: TRBV30; J: TRBJ2-1; CDR3: CAWSTGTSSVEQFF
size: .; V: TRBV7-2; J: TRBJ2-5; CDR3: CASSRLWDNQETQYF
size: .; V: TRBV27; J: TRBJ2-7; CDR3: CASSSLKTTSGSHEQYF
size: .; V: TRBV30; J: TRBJ2-6; CDR3: CAWSFWLAGVSGANVLTF
size: .; V: TRBV5-1; J: TRBJ1-6; CDR3: CASSRDSAPLHF
size: few; V: TRBV27; J: TRBJ2-3; CDR3: CASTTWQVTDTQYF
size: few; V: TRBV12-3/TRBV12-4; J: TRBJ2-7; CDR3: CASSLGPGGEQYF
size: .; V: TRBV18; J: TRBJ2-2; CDR3: CASSPGPGAGQAGELFF
size: few; V: TRBV6-5; J: TRBJ1-4; CDR3: CASSYGTYNEKLFF
size: .; V: TRBV29-1; J: TRBJ1-5; CDR3: CSVGQGSNQPQHF